This T cell receptor (beta chain) appears in the sequencing data of a study of blood T cell repertoires in COVID-19. Overall study: The study drew acute and convalescent COVID-19 samples from the United States, Italy and Spain. Sample material is recorded as cDNA or gDNA derived from T cells, B-cell-depleted T cells, or PBMCs.

This clone was recorded once. In the authors' workflow: Amplified reference gene primers provided the basis for estimating nucleated cell counts. Sequenced by immunoSEQ multiplex PCR; TCRdb stores in-frame clones only, minus some. That table furnishes V, J and clone size, whereas the DNA furnished D and trimming. The sample records about 36,000 clones, approximately 80% being singletons. Trimming left V 0 bases short and J 1 base short, with 6 bases between. The CDR3 contains 14 residues. The germline gives CDR1 MDHEN, CDR2 SYDVKM. This sequence joins TRBV28 and TRBJ1-1, with D perhaps TRBD1 (6 bases). The clonotype was recovered from a human donor in a cohort sampled during active or convalescent COVID-19. The donor label of this sample is uncertain. Sample: peripheral blood. For the CDR3, the DNA is TGTGCCAGCAGTTTATGGGGGGCGAACACTGAAGCTTTCTTT. Its translation is CASSLWGANTEAFF.